Listed below are T cell receptor beta chains from one sample, sequenced in a study of T cells after yellow fever vaccination. One entry per CDR3 protein, called by TCRdb with MiXCR from the 5' RACE reads. The top ten clones hold 14% to 15% of a sample with around 46,000 distinct CDR3 sequences, approximately 6.3% of them seen once. This material consisted of CD8+ T cells not binding an NS4B(214-222) dextramer, sorted from PBMCs, taken 45 days after the yellow fever booster vaccination. The receptors originated from a man between 25 and 39 years old who received the YFV17D yellow fever vaccine. Both conserved end residues are part of each CDR3. Each record gives: V gene, clone size, D gene, J gene, CDR3 DNA, CDR3 protein. The D gene is left open where the match is weak. Not every row has a clone size; where given, it reads once, few, many or a size class.

v_call: TRBV29-1
clone_size: many
d_call: .
j_call: TRBJ2-3
cdr3_nt: TGCAGCGTTCCTACTACATCGGCAGATACGCAGTATTTT
cdr3_aa: CSVPTTSADTQYF

v_call: TRBV30
clone_size: few
d_call: .
j_call: TRBJ2-7
cdr3_nt: TGTGCCTGGAGTTGGGCTGGGGCAACCTACGAGCAGTACTTC
cdr3_aa: CAWSWAGATYEQYF

v_call: TRBV27
clone_size: many
d_call: .
j_call: TRBJ2-1
cdr3_nt: TGTGCCAGCGGGGGTGTCCCCTACAATGAGCAGTTCTTC
cdr3_aa: CASGGVPYNEQFF

v_call: TRBV29-1
clone_size: many
d_call: .
j_call: TRBJ2-2
cdr3_nt: TGCAGCGTTCTGCAGGGGTCCGGGGAGCTGTTTTTT
cdr3_aa: CSVLQGSGELFF

v_call: TRBV9
clone_size: many
d_call: TRBD2
j_call: TRBJ2-7
cdr3_nt: TGTGCCAGCAGCATTGGACTAGCGGGGTCCTACGAGCAGTACTTC
cdr3_aa: CASSIGLAGSYEQYF

v_call: TRBV28
clone_size: .
d_call: .
j_call: TRBJ2-5
cdr3_nt: TGTGCCAGCAGTCTTTCCCTCACCCCACAAGAGACCCAGTACTTC
cdr3_aa: CASSLSLTPQETQYF

v_call: TRBV2
clone_size: many
d_call: TRBD2
j_call: TRBJ2-1
cdr3_nt: TGTGCCAGCACCGTACTAGCGGGGCCTTACAATGAGCAGTTCTTC
cdr3_aa: CASTVLAGPYNEQFF

v_call: TRBV11-3
clone_size: many
d_call: .
j_call: TRBJ2-1
cdr3_nt: TGTGCCAGCAGCTCTCGGGACTCGGAAGTCAATGAGCAGTTCTTC
cdr3_aa: CASSSRDSEVNEQFF

v_call: TRBV28
clone_size: .
d_call: TRBD2
j_call: TRBJ2-5
cdr3_nt: TGTGCCAGCAGTCCGACTAGCGGGAGTCCGGAGACCCAGTACTTC
cdr3_aa: CASSPTSGSPETQYF

v_call: TRBV9
clone_size: many
d_call: .
j_call: TRBJ2-5
cdr3_nt: TGTGCCAGCAGCAAACTGACTTCGGAGACCCAGTACTTC
cdr3_aa: CASSKLTSETQYF

v_call: TRBV6-2/TRBV6-3
clone_size: many
d_call: .
j_call: TRBJ2-1
cdr3_nt: TGTGCCAGCAGCCTAATTGGACAGCATGCCTACAATGAGCAGTTCTTC
cdr3_aa: CASSLIGQHAYNEQFF

v_call: TRBV29-1
clone_size: many
d_call: .
j_call: TRBJ2-1
cdr3_nt: TGCAGCGTTGAACGTAAACCTAGCCGGGGATATGAGCAGTTCTTC
cdr3_aa: CSVERKPSRGYEQFF

v_call: TRBV6-5
clone_size: many
d_call: TRBD1
j_call: TRBJ2-7
cdr3_nt: TGTGCCAGCAGTTACTATCTTAGGACAGGAAGCTACGAGCAGTACTTC
cdr3_aa: CASSYYLRTGSYEQYF

v_call: TRBV13
clone_size: many
d_call: .
j_call: TRBJ2-1
cdr3_nt: TGTGCCAGCAGCTTCGTAGTAGCGGCCCACAATGAGCAGTTCTTC
cdr3_aa: CASSFVVAAHNEQFF

v_call: TRBV5-4
clone_size: many
d_call: .
j_call: TRBJ2-2
cdr3_nt: TGTGCCAGCCAGCAGGGATACACCGGGGAGCTGTTTTTT
cdr3_aa: CASQQGYTGELFF

v_call: TRBV2
clone_size: many
d_call: .
j_call: TRBJ2-7
cdr3_nt: TGTGCCAGCATACCGAGCTCCTACGAGCAGTACTTC
cdr3_aa: CASIPSSYEQYF

v_call: TRBV20-1
clone_size: many
d_call: .
j_call: TRBJ2-7
cdr3_nt: TGCAGTGCTATTCTTTATTACGAGCAGTACTTC
cdr3_aa: CSAILYYEQYF

v_call: TRBV20-1
clone_size: many
d_call: TRBD1
j_call: TRBJ2-3
cdr3_nt: TGCAGTGCGAGGAATAGACAGGGTGGAGATACGCAGTATTTT
cdr3_aa: CSARNRQGGDTQYF

v_call: TRBV15
clone_size: .
d_call: TRBD2
j_call: TRBJ2-7
cdr3_nt: TGTGCCACCGGAGCGGGAGGGGACTCCTACGAGCAGTACTTC
cdr3_aa: CATGAGGDSYEQYF

v_call: TRBV3-1
clone_size: .
d_call: .
j_call: TRBJ2-5
cdr3_nt: TGTGCCAGCACGCAACGGGACACCAATTCAGGAGTCCAAGAGACCCAGTACTTC
cdr3_aa: CASTQRDTNSGVQETQYF

v_call: TRBV7-9
clone_size: many
d_call: .
j_call: TRBJ2-2
cdr3_nt: TGTGCCAGCAGCTTAGCAGACGTTCACACCGGGGAGCTGTTTTTT
cdr3_aa: CASSLADVHTGELFF

v_call: TRBV9
clone_size: .
d_call: TRBD1
j_call: TRBJ2-1
cdr3_nt: TGTGCCAGCAGCACATGGGACAGGGGGCTGGGCAATGAGCAGTTCTTC
cdr3_aa: CASSTWDRGLGNEQFF

v_call: TRBV28
clone_size: many
d_call: .
j_call: TRBJ2-2
cdr3_nt: TGTGCCAGCGGGCTAAACACCGGGGAGCTGTTTTTT
cdr3_aa: CASGLNTGELFF

v_call: TRBV29-1
clone_size: many
d_call: .
j_call: TRBJ1-1
cdr3_nt: TGCAGCGTTGGGGGCTTCGACACTGAAGCTTTCTTT
cdr3_aa: CSVGGFDTEAFF

v_call: TRBV20-1
clone_size: many
d_call: .
j_call: TRBJ2-4
cdr3_nt: TGCAGTGCTGGTCAAGAGGAGTGGGGAAACATTCAGTACTTC
cdr3_aa: CSAGQEEWGNIQYF

v_call: TRBV20-1
clone_size: many
d_call: .
j_call: TRBJ2-1
cdr3_nt: TGCAGTGCTAGAGATCGGATAGACTACAATGAGCAGTTCTTC
cdr3_aa: CSARDRIDYNEQFF

v_call: TRBV5-6
clone_size: many
d_call: .
j_call: TRBJ2-2
cdr3_nt: TGTGCCAGCAGCTTGACAGGGAACACCGGGGAGCTGTTTTTT
cdr3_aa: CASSLTGNTGELFF

v_call: TRBV10-3
clone_size: many
d_call: .
j_call: TRBJ2-2
cdr3_nt: TGTGCCATCAGCGGGGGTACCGGGGAGCTGTTTTTT
cdr3_aa: CAISGGTGELFF

v_call: TRBV6-5
clone_size: few
d_call: .
j_call: TRBJ2-1
cdr3_nt: TGTGCCAGCAGTTACTCGCATAGCTCCTACAATGAGCAGTTCTTC
cdr3_aa: CASSYSHSSYNEQFF

v_call: TRBV27
clone_size: few
d_call: .
j_call: TRBJ1-5
cdr3_nt: TGTGCCAGCAACCCGGAGGGAAGCAGCAATCAGCCCCAGCATTTT
cdr3_aa: CASNPEGSSNQPQHF

v_call: TRBV27
clone_size: many
d_call: .
j_call: TRBJ1-5
cdr3_nt: TGTGCCAGCAGTCTAACTGCCGTCCCCGGTGGCCAGCCCCAGCATTTT
cdr3_aa: CASSLTAVPGGQPQHF